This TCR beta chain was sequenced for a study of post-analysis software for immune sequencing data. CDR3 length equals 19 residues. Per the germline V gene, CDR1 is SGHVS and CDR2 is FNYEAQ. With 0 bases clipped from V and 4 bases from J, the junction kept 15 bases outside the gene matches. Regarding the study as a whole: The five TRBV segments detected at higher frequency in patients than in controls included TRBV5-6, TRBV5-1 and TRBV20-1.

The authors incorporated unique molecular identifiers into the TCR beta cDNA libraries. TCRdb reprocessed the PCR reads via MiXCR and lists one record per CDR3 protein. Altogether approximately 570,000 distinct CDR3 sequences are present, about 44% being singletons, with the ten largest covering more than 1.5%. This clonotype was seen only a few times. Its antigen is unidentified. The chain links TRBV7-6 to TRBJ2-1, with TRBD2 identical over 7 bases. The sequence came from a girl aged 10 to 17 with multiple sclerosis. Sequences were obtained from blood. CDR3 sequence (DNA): TGTGCCAGCAGCTTAGCGCGTAGCGGGCCAAGCTCAGAATACAATGAGCAGTTCTTC. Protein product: CASSLARSGPSSEYNEQFF.